The 7 T cell receptor beta chains given below trace back to one sample, sequenced in a study of T cells in Graves' hyperthyroidism and ophthalmopathy. RNA transcripts gave rise to amplified TCR beta CDR3 regions. HTBI primers were employed in a first-round RT-PCR of the TCR CDR3. TCRdb used MiXCR to reprocess the multiplex PCR reads, holding one entry per CDR3 protein. This table holds under 650,000 distinct CDR3 sequences, around 16% found once. Sequenced input: blood. These receptors were obtained from a woman in her 30s with Graves' hyperthyroidism.

There are many counts of this clonotype. The chain combines TRBV20-1 with TRBJ1-4, with unresolved D. The CDR3 runs 12 residues. The germline V gene encodes CDR1 DFQATT and CDR2 SNEGSKA (reference sequence). V lost 4 bases and J 7 bases, leaving 10 bases between the germline ends. The CDR3 DNA is TGCAGTGCTAAAGGCGCGGGTGAAAAACTGTTTTTT. This codes for CSAKGAGEKLFF.

This clonotype was found many times. This chain uses TRBV7-9 with TRBJ2-5; no definite D call. V was trimmed by 5 bases and J by 1 base, leaving 14 bases between them. Germline CDR1 and CDR2: SEHNR and FQNEAQ (reference sequence). CDR3 length equals 15 residues. CDR3 bases: TGTGCCAGCAGCCCGCCGGACCGCCGCCAAGAGACCCAGTACTTC. Amino acids: CASSPPDRRQETQYF.

This clonotype has ten or more counts. This chain connects TRBV28 to TRBJ2-7, with 9 bases aligning to TRBD2. The ends lost 7 bases at V and 1 base at J; junction bases unmatched: 2. Germline lookup yields CDR1 MDHEN and CDR2 SYDVKM. CDR3 length: 13 residues. CDR3 nucleotides: TGTGCCAGCAATAGCGGGAGTTCCTACGAGCAGTACTTC. It translates to CASNSGSSYEQYF.

In its sample, this clonotype was seen many times. Sequence at one end of the junction differs from germline and may be a read error. J is TRBJ2-2 and V is TRBV24-1, with 15 bases matching TRBD2. Germline-derived CDR1 and CDR2 are KGHDR and SFDVKD. The CDR3 is 16 amino acids. For the CDR3, the DNA is TGTGCCACCAGTGATCCCTCCCGGACTAGCGGGGGGGGGCTGTTTTTT. Protein product: CATSDPSRTSGGGLFF.

This clonotype was counted ten times or more. The chain joins TRBV28 to TRBJ2-7; unclear D gene. This CDR3 region has 12 residues. Per germline, CDR1 MDHEN and CDR2 SYDVKM. Trimming shortened V by 5 bases and J by 3 bases, and 8 bases separated the two germline ends. The CDR3: CASSAENYEQYF. DNA of the CDR3: TGTGCCAGCAGTGCTGAAAACTACGAGCAGTACTTC.

The V gene is TRBV5-1, the J gene TRBJ1-4; D call uncertain. Germline V lookup: CDR1 SGHRS, CDR2 YFSETQ. The CDR3 runs to 14 residues. Trimming stripped 1 base from V and 5 bases from J, with 9 bases between. CDR3 bases: TGCGCCAGCAGCTTGAATGCGGACAATGAAAAACTGTTTTTT. This encodes CASSLNADNEKLFF.

This clonotype has at least ten counts. The CDR3 DNA follows: TGTGCCAGCAGCTATGGACACTCCTACGAGCAGTACTTC. Amino acid sequence: CASSYGHSYEQYF. The V gene is TRBV5-6, the J gene TRBJ2-7, with D tentatively TRBD1 (5 bases). The CDR3 is 13 amino acids. Per germline, CDR1 SGHDT and CDR2 YYEEEE. Trimming pared 3 bases from V and 0 bases from J, leaving 7 bases between.